This TCR beta chain was captured by sequencing in a study of blood T cell repertoires in COVID-19 (dated by TCRdb to between 2020 and 2021). Broadly, across the study: Collaborator samples came from the United States, Italy and Spain and covered acute and convalescent phases of COVID-19. The material from the prospective study consisted of cDNA or gDNA derived from T cells, B-cell-depleted T cells, or PBMCs. Subjects who had been exposed to COVID-19, were actively infected with it, or had recovered from it provided the deeply sampled blood TCRbeta repertoires that made up the dataset. The repertoires were released in a freely available public database meant as a resource for research on the immune response to SARS-CoV-2. The samples were drawn from the first 160 participants of the ongoing ImmuneRACE study and from 1,254 subjects provided by 6 global collaborators. Sample metadata almost always included a de-identified subject ID, COVID-19 status, age in years and sex. Where HLA class I and class II types were available, the types were taken from metadata supplied by the sample provider, not from assay-based typing. What the work shows at the level of the full study, not this receptor alone: Clinical and demographic metadata were provided uncurated, with the amount varying by source and participant.

The count of this clone is one. This receptor's antigen is unknown. Per-base quality was not reported, and no clone a single base away is much larger than it. Participants in the prospective study were aged about 18 to 90 years, lived in 20 to 25 United States geographic areas, and enrolled through a virtual design. To assign participants to cohorts, the prospective study relied on clinical history that participants themselves reported in a screening survey and a study questionnaire. Recovered participants in ImmuneRACE Cohort 3 were defined as having two consecutive negative NP/OP PCR tests, clearance from a healthcare professional, or resolution of symptoms. In the prospective study, mobile phlebotomists collected whole blood, serum and a nasopharyngeal or oropharyngeal swab from each participant. Participants in the prospective study had the option to provide additional blood draws and questionnaires over a roughly two-month period. Before DNA extraction, prospective study blood samples were shipped either frozen or at room temperature.

TCRbeta CDR3 regions were amplified from genomic DNA by means of the immunoSEQ Assay, a bias-controlled multiplex PCR. In the original analysis: The number of nucleated cells in each sample was estimated from the amplification of reference gene primers within the assay. Sequence reads were collapsed and filtered to measure the absolute abundance of every unique TCRbeta CDR3 rearrangement. For each sample, productive Simpson clonality was calculated as the square root of Simpson's diversity index across productive rearrangements. Entries here come from immuneACCESS through TCRdb and include only in-frame sequences with V and J called. Some clones fail to appear in such tables; in the studies checked, an unresolved V gene covers under half of the shortfall, and the cause of the remainder is unknown. D and trimming come from the DNA, and the V and J calls and clone size come from that table. The sample table records more than 150,000 clones; approximately 80% of these occur just once. The ten top clones hold nearly 8% of the sample.

The germline V gene supplies CDR1 SGDLS and CDR2 YYNGEE. The junction shows trimming of 4 bases on V and 0 bases on J, plus 7 bases between the germline ends. The CDR3, from cysteine to phenylalanine, totals 14 residues. Solely the CDR3 DNA is kept, with 42 bases framed from the first base. The rearranged segments are TRBV9 and TRBJ1-4; the D gene cannot be resolved reliably. Material: PBMCs or T cells enriched from blood (not recorded which). The clonotype originates from a woman aged 45-65 years who had recovered from COVID-19. The CDR3 reads as follows: CASSITATNEKLFF. The bases read TGTGCCAGCAGCATTACAGCAACTAATGAAAAACTGTTTTTT.